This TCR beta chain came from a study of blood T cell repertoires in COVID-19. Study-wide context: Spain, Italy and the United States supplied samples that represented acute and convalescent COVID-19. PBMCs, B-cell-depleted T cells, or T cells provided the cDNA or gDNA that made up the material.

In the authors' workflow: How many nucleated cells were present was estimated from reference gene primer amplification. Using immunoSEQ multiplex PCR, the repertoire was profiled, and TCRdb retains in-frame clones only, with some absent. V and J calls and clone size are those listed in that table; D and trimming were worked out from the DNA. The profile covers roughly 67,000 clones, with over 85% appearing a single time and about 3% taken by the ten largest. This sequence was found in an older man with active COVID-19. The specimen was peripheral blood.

The CDR3 here is CASSGSGITGELFF. In DNA, the CDR3 is TGTGCCAGCAGCGGAAGCGGGATCACCGGGGAGCTGTTTTTT. This chain joins TRBV11-2 and TRBJ2-2; 7 positions match TRBD2. The CDR3 spans 14 residues. CDR1 is SGHAT, CDR2 FQNNGV, per germline. J was trimmed by 4 bases and V by 5 bases; bases with no gene match: 4. Full variable domain (missing parts from reference TRBV11-2 and TRBJ2-2): EAGVAQSPRYKIIEKRQSVAFWCNPISGHATLYWYQQILGQGPKLLIQFQNNGVVDDSQLPKDRFSAERLKGVDSTLKIQPAKLEDSAVYLCASSGSGITGELFFGEGSRLTVL.